This T cell receptor (beta chain) was sequenced during a study of cytotoxic CD8 clonotypes in ibrutinib-treated CLL. Study in general: Response samples were taken after a median of around 11 months on treatment, range 6 to 36. General study findings and limits: Collection times varied between progressing and sustained-remission patients.

Only in-frame clones appear in the TCRdb table, and some are missing; sequencing was by immunoSEQ multiplex PCR. The data contain about 29,000 clones, 85% of them singletons. Trimming cost V 5 bases and J 5 bases, with 10 bases left between them. The germline V gene encodes CDR1 SGHAT and CDR2 FQNNGV. This CDR3 contains 13 residues. In regard to this clone: Its target is unknown.

This TCR derives from a human donor with chronic lymphocytic leukemia. The sample in question was PBMCs, obtained after 24 months of ibrutinib treatment. The gene calls are TRBV11-2 and TRBJ2-1, with D possibly matching TRBD2 (5 bases). In nucleotides, the CDR3 is TGTGCCAGCAGCCGGAGGAGCGACAATGAGCAGTTCTTC. It encodes CASSRRSDNEQFF.